These 18 T cell receptor beta chains share one sample of origin, sequenced in a study of blood T cell repertoires in COVID-19. The assay was immunoSEQ multiplex PCR, and TCRdb's table has in-frame clones only and misses some. The sample lists fewer than 400,000 clones; around 90% were seen once. The source material was PBMCs or T cells enriched from blood (not recorded which). Receptors were obtained from a man in his 60s who had recovered from COVID-19.

The chain links TRBV7-9 to TRBJ1-1; maybe TRBD1 (5 bases). The CDR3 covers 14 residues. Trimming shortened V by 1 base and J by 6 bases, and 12 bases separated the two germline ends. The germline V gene encodes CDR1 SEHNR and CDR2 FQNEAQ (reference sequence). The DNA of the CDR3 is TGTGCCAGCAGCTTAGTGACGGGGGTCGCTGAAGCTTTCTTT. Its translation is CASSLVTGVAEAFF.

This clone appeared a single time. The CDR3 nucleotides are TGTGCCAGCAGCTCCGGACTAGCGGGAGACAATGAGCAGTTCTTC. Residues: CASSSGLAGDNEQFF. The chain recombines TRBV4-2 with TRBJ2-1; 13 positions agree with TRBD2. V shed 5 bases, J shed 5 bases, and the junction held 3 bases outside the gene matches. Germline V gives CDR1 LGHNA, CDR2 YNFKEQ. CDR3 length: 15 residues.

The chain joins TRBV7-2 to TRBJ1-4; D is undetermined. V dropped 1 base and J dropped 5 bases, with 11 bases sitting between them. Germline V CDR1 and CDR2: SGHTA, FQGNSA. This CDR3 is built from 15 residues. The CDR3 sequence is CASSLVVRTNEKLFF. Written as DNA, the CDR3 is TGTGCCAGCAGCTTAGTCGTCAGAACGAATGAAAAACTGTTTTTT. The full variable domain, completed using reference TRBV7-2 and TRBJ1-4, is GAGVSQSPSNKVTEKGKDVELRCDPISGHTALYWYRQSLGQGLEFLIYFQGNSAPDKSGLPSDRFSAERTGGSVSTLTIQRTQQEDSAVYLCASSLVVRTNEKLFFGSGTQLSVL.

This chain connects TRBV28 to TRBJ1-3; perhaps TRBD1 as D (6 bases). The CDR3 loop spans 15 amino acids. In germline, CDR1 is MDHEN, CDR2 SYDVKM. The V end lost 5 bases, the J end lost 0 bases, and 11 bases lay between the germline ends. CDR3 DNA sequence: TGTGCCAGCAGTCCAAACAGGGACTCTGGAAACACCATATATTTT. Translated, it gives CASSPNRDSGNTIYF.

This chain links TRBV10-3 with TRBJ1-2; perhaps TRBD1 as D (5 bases). V was clipped by 2 bases and J by 2 bases, with 12 bases between them. Per germline, CDR1 ENHRY and CDR2 SYGVKD. The CDR3 covers 15 residues. The CDR3 DNA reads TGTGCCATCAGTGAGGGGGCAGGGCAGAACTATGGCTACACCTTC. Protein product: CAISEGAGQNYGYTF.

Concerning this clone itself: Other nucleotide sequences in the sample specify the same CDR3. The chain joins TRBV18 to TRBJ1-1; the D gene is possibly TRBD1 (5 bases). This CDR3 contains 13 residues. Germline V lookup: CDR1 KGHSH, CDR2 LQKENI. V was clipped by 6 bases and J by 2 bases, with 10 bases between them. In DNA form, the CDR3 reads TGTGCCAGCTCGCCCCAGGGAAACACTGAAGCTTTCTTT. Protein product: CASSPQGNTEAFF.

V gene TRBV2 combines with J gene TRBJ2-1; 8 nucleotides align to TRBD1. Germline CDR1 SNHLY, CDR2 FYNNEI. Trimming removed 7 bases from V and 7 bases from J; junction bases left unmatched: 12. The length of the CDR3 is 15 residues. CDR3 sequence: CASNPNPGGANEQFF. The CDR3 DNA follows: TGTGCCAGCAATCCCAACCCAGGGGGCGCGAATGAGCAGTTCTTC.

This chain links TRBV11-1 with TRBJ1-1; weak D call: TRBD1 (5 bases). CDR1 is SGHAT, CDR2 FQDESV, per germline (reference sequence). V lost 2 bases to trimming and J lost 6 bases, with 13 bases between them. The CDR3 totals 14 residues. The CDR3 loop is CASSLNSGGAEAFF. CDR3 DNA sequence: TGTGCCAGCAGCTTAAACTCTGGGGGGGCTGAAGCTTTCTTT. The complete variable domain, with remaining parts taken from reference TRBV11-1 and TRBJ1-1, reads EAEVAQSPRYKITEKSQAVAFWCDPISGHATLYWYRQILGQGPELLVQFQDESVVDDSQLPKDRFSAERLKGVDSTLKIQPAELGDSAMYLCASSLNSGGAEAFFGQGTRLTVV.

V gene TRBV10-2 combines with J gene TRBJ1-6, with 7 bases that match TRBD1. Germline CDR1 is WSHSY and CDR2 is SAAADI. J lost 7 bases, V lost 6 bases, and 0 bases had no gene match. The CDR3 is 12 amino acids. CDR3 in amino acids: CASRTGNSPLHF. The CDR3 DNA reads as TGCGCCAGCAGGACAGGGAATTCACCCCTCCACTTT.

The chain has TRBV6-6 and TRBJ1-2, with a tentative D call TRBD1 (5 bases). Germline V gene sequence: CDR1 MNHNY, CDR2 SVGAGI (reference sequence). This CDR3 is built from 12 residues. The V gene lost 5 bases and the J gene lost 9 bases, with 13 bases spanning the gap. The CDR3 DNA follows: TGTGCCAGCAGTACGGAGGGGTATCGCTACACCTTC. Its protein is CASSTEGYRYTF.

V gene TRBV7-3 combines with J gene TRBJ2-1; TRBD2 agrees at 10 bases. CDR1 SGHTA and CDR2 FQGTGA come from the germline V gene. V gave up 2 bases and J gave up 8 bases; unmatched junction bases: 6. The CDR3 sequence is 15 residues long. The CDR3 loop is CASSLVAGGSHEQFF. CDR3 nucleotides: TGTGCCAGCAGCTTAGTAGCGGGAGGCTCCCATGAGCAGTTCTTC.

The chain employs TRBV24-1 and TRBJ2-3, with a possible D match to TRBD2 (6 bases). V dropped 7 bases and J dropped 1 base, with 14 bases sitting between them. CDR3 length: 15 amino acids. Germline assignment: CDR1 KGHDR and CDR2 SFDVKD. CDR3 sequence reads: CATRGGRGGTDTQYF. DNA of the CDR3: TGTGCCACCAGGGGAGGCAGAGGGGGCACAGATACGCAGTATTTT.

The chain couples TRBV5-1 to TRBJ2-1, with 7 positions matching TRBD2. In germline, CDR1 is SGHRS, CDR2 YFSETQ. The CDR3 covers 15 residues. Germline trimming cut 6 bases from V and 5 bases from J; bases unmatched to any gene: 11. The CDR3 region has the DNA TGCGCCAGCACCACGGCGGGAGTGACCCACAATGAGCAGTTCTTC. As protein: CASTTAGVTHNEQFF. Looking up the rest from reference TRBV5-1 and TRBJ2-1 gives the full variable domain: KAGVTQTPRYLIKTRGQQVTLSCSPISGHRSVSWYQQTPGQGLQFLFEYFSETQRNKGNFPGRFSGRQFSNSRSEMNVSTLELGDSALYLCASTTAGVTHNEQFFGPGTRLTVL.

This chain uses TRBV5-5 with TRBJ1-5; 7 nucleotides align to TRBD1. The J segment lost 2 bases and the V segment lost 4 bases, leaving 6 bases of the junction unmatched. Per the germline V gene, CDR1 is SGHKS and CDR2 is YYEKEE (reference sequence). The CDR3 is 15 amino acids. The CDR3 reads CASSRQGIGNQPQHF. CDR3 DNA sequence: TGTGCCAGCAGCCGACAGGGAATAGGCAATCAGCCCCAGCATTTT.

J is TRBJ2-5 and V is TRBV7-9; D ambiguous. Germline V gene sequence: CDR1 SEHNR, CDR2 FQNEAQ (reference sequence). The V end lost 4 bases, the J end lost 4 bases, and 16 bases lay between the germline ends. The CDR3 loop spans 15 amino acids. CDR3 in amino acids: CASSSWATARETQYF. CDR3 bases: TGTGCCAGCAGCTCCTGGGCTACGGCCCGAGAGACCCAGTACTTC.

V gene TRBV19 combines with J gene TRBJ2-1, with 9 bases fitting TRBD2. Germline V gives CDR1 LNHDA, CDR2 SQIVND (reference sequence). The CDR3 runs to 14 residues. Trimming took 4 bases from V and 7 from J; bases not matched to a gene: 5. In nucleotides, the CDR3 is TGTGCCAGTAGTAGTAGCGGGAGAGTGAATGAGCAGTTCTTC. This gives the protein CASSSSGRVNEQFF.

This chain joins TRBV5-1 and TRBJ2-2; possible D gene TRBD2, 5 bases. Per germline, CDR1 SGHRS and CDR2 YFSETQ. The length of the CDR3 is 19 residues. V was shortened by 5 bases and J by 4 bases, with 27 bases between the two germline ends. The CDR3 DNA is TGCGCCAGCAGTCCCGGGAATCGGCTAGAGTCGCTACCCACCGGGGAGCTGTTTTTT. This encodes CASSPGNRLESLPTGELFF.

This chain connects TRBV7-2 to TRBJ2-7, with TRBD1 as a possible D gene (6 bases). The CDR3 consists of 15 residues. V lost 5 bases to trimming and J lost 3 bases, with 17 bases between them. CDR1 and CDR2 (germline): SGHTA, FQGNSA. CDR3 region: CASSRTGQGIYEQYF. CDR3 DNA sequence: TGTGCCAGCAGCCGTACGGGGCAGGGGATCTACGAGCAGTACTTC.